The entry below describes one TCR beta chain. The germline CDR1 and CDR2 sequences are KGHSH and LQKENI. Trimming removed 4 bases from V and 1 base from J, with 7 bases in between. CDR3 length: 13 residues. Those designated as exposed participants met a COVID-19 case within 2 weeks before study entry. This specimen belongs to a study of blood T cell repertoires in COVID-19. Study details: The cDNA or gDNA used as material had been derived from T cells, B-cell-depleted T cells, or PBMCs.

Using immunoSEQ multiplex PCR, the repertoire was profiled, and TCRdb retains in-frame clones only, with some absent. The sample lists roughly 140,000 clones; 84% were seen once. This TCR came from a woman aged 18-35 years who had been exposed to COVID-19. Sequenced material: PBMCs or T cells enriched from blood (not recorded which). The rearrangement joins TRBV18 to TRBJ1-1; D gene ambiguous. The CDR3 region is CASSLTENTEAFF. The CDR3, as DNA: TGTGCCAGCTCACTTACAGAGAACACTGAAGCTTTCTTT.